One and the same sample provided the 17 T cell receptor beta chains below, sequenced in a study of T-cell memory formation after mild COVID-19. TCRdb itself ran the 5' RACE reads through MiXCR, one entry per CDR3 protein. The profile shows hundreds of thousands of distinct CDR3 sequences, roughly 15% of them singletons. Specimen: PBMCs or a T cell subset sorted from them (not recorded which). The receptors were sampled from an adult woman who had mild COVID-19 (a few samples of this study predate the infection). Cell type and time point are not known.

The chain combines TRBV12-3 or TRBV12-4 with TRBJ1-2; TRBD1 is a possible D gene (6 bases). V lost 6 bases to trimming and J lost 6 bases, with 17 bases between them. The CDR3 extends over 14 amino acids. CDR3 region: CASRSLVGGDGYTF. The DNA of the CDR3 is TGTGCCAGCAGATCCCTCGTGGGGGGCGATGGCTACACCTTC.

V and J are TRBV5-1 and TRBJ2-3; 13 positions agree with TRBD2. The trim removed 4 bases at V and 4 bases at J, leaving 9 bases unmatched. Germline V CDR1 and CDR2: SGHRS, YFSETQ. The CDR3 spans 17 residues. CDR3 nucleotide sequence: TGCGCCAGCAGCCCTGTAACTAGCGGGGGGGCCGCAGATACGCAGTATTTT. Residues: CASSPVTSGGAADTQYF.

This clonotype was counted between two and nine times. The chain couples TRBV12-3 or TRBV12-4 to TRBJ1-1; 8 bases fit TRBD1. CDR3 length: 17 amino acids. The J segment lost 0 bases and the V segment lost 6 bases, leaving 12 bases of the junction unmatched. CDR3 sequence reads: CASRPNVRDRLNTEAFF. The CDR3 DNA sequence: TGTGCCAGCAGGCCGAACGTCCGGGACAGGTTGAACACTGAAGCTTTCTTT.

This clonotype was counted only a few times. CDR3 region: CASSDRTHGVTQYF. In nucleotides, the CDR3 is TGTGCCAGCAGTGACAGAACACACGGGGTGACCCAGTACTTC. The chain combines TRBV6-1 with TRBJ2-5; D possibly corresponds to TRBD2 (5 bases). This CDR3 spans 14 amino acids. CDR1 is MNHNS, CDR2 SASEGT, per germline. V shed 3 bases and J shed 7 bases, with 15 bases lying between them.

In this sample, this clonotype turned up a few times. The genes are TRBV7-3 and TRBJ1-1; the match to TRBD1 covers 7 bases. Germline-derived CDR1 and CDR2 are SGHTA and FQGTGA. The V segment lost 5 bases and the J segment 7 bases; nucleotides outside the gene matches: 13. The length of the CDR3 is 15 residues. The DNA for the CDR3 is TGTGCCAGCAGCCCACAGGGGTCTGGAGGTGATGAAGCTTTCTTT. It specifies CASSPQGSGGDEAFF.

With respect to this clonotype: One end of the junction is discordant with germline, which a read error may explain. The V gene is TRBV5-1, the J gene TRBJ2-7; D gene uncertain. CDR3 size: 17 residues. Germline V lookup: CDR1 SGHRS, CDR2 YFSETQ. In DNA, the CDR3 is TGCGCCAGCAGCCCGGCCCTTACCCAGGATTTTCCCTACCAGCAGTACTTC. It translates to CASSPALTQDFPYQQYF. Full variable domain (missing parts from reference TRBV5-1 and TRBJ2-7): KAGVTQTPRYLIKTRGQQVTLSCSPISGHRSVSWYQQTPGQGLQFLFEYFSETQRNKGNFPGRFSGRQFSNSRSEMNVSTLELGDSALYLCASSPALTQDFPYQQYFGPGTRLTVT.

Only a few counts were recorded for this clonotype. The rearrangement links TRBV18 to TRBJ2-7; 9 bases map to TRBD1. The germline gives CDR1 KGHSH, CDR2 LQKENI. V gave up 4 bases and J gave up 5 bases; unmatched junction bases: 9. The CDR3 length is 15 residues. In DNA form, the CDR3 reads TGTGCCAGCTCACAACTCGCACAGGGGGCACACGAGCAGTACTTC. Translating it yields CASSQLAQGAHEQYF.

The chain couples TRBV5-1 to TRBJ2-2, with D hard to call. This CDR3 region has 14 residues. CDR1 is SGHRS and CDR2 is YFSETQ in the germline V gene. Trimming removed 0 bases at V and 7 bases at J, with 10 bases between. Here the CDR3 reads CASSLVQTNGELFF. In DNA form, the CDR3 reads TGCGCCAGCAGCTTGGTCCAGACCAACGGGGAGCTGTTTTTT.

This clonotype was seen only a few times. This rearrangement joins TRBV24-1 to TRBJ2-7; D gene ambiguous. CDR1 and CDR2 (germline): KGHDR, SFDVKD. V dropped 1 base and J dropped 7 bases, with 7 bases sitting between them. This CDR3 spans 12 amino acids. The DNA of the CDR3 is TGTGCCACCAGTGATTTATTGGGAGAGCAGTACTTC. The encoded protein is CATSDLLGEQYF.

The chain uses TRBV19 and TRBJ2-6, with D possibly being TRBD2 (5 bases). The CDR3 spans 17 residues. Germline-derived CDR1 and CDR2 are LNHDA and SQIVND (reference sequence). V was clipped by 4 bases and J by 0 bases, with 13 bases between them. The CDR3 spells CASSTRDLGSGANVLTF. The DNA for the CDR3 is TGTGCCAGTAGTACCCGGGATCTAGGCTCTGGGGCCAACGTCCTGACTTTC.

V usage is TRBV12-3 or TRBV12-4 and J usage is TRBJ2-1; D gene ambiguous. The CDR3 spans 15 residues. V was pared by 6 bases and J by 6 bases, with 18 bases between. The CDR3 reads CASSKAGASRNEQFF. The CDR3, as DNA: TGTGCCAGCAGCAAAGCTGGCGCTAGTCGCAATGAGCAGTTCTTC.

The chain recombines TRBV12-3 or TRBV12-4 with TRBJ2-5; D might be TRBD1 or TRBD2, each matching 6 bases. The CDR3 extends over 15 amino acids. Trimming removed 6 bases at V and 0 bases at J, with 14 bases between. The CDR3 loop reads CASRLQGGNQETQYF. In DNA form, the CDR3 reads TGTGCCAGCAGACTCCAAGGGGGGAACCAAGAGACCCAGTACTTC.

CDR3 coding DNA: TGTGCCAGCAGTGAAGGGGCAGTTTCGTCCTACGAGCAGTACTTC. It encodes CASSEGAVSSYEQYF. The chain couples TRBV25-1 to TRBJ2-7; possible D gene TRBD1, 5 bases. The germline CDR1 and CDR2 sequences are MGHDK and SYGVNS. The CDR3 has 15 amino acids. Between the trimmed V and J ends, which lost 2 bases and 1 base, there was a span of 12 bases.

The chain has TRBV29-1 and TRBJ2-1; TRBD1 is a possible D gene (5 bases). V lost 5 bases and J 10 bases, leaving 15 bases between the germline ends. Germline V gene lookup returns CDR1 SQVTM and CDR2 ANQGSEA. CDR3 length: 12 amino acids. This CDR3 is CSVTSGSNEQFF. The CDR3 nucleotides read TGCAGCGTTACCTCAGGGTCGAACGAGCAGTTCTTC.

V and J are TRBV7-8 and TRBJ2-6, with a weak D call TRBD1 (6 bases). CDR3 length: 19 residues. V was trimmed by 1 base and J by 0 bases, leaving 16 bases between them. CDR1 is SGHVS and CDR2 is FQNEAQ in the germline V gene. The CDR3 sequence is CASSLVPRQAHSGANVLTF. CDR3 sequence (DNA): TGTGCCAGCAGCTTAGTCCCCAGACAGGCCCACTCTGGGGCCAACGTCCTGACTTTC.

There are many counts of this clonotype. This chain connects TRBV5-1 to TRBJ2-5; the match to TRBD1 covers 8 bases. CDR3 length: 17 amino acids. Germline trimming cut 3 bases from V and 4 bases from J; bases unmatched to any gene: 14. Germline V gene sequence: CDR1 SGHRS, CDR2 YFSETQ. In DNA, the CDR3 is TGCGCCAGCAGCTCCCAGCCCAGGGGGCGAGGTGCAGAGACCCAGTACTTC. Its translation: CASSSQPRGRGAETQYF.

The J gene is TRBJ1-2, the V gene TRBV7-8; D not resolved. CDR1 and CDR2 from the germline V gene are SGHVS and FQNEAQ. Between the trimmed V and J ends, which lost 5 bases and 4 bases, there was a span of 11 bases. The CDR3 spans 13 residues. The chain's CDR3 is CASSPDAFYGYTF. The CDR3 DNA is TGTGCCAGCAGCCCTGACGCCTTCTATGGCTACACCTTC.